This T cell receptor (beta chain) was obtained from a study of T-cell memory formation after mild COVID-19. Findings of the study overall: Some responding clones appeared in pre-infection memory, suggesting cross-reactive memory joined. Second-wave clones peaking on day 37 lacked confirmed SARS-CoV-2 specificity. Mainly in CM and EM were contracting CD4+ clones; CD8+ were in EMRA.

A word on this clonotype: Its antigen remains unidentified.

TCRdb reprocessed the 5' RACE reads via MiXCR and lists one record per CDR3 protein. This table holds more than 250,000 distinct CDR3 sequences, 15% to 20% found once. The sequencing sample was made of PBMCs or a T cell subset sorted from them (not recorded which). The source of this sequence is a man between 18 and 29 years old who had mild COVID-19 (a few samples of this study predate the infection). Cell type and time point are not known.

Written as DNA, the CDR3 is TGTGCCAGCAGTGAAAGGGTAGGCCCAGATACGCAGTATTTT. Its protein is CASSERVGPDTQYF. The chain recombines TRBV2 with TRBJ2-3; D is undetermined. This CDR3 is built from 14 residues. V was clipped by 2 bases and J by 4 bases, with 10 bases between them. Per germline, CDR1 SNHLY and CDR2 FYNNEI.